The rows below give T cell receptor beta chains drawn from one sample of a study of shared clonotypes between healthy human individuals. TCRdb's table, derived via immunoSEQ multiplex PCR, lists solely in-frame clones and lacks some. The data contain roughly 2 million clones, roughly 95% of them singletons. The sequencing sample was made of naive CD8+ T cells sorted from blood. These receptors were collected from a man in his late teens or twenties in good health. The conserved cysteine and the conserved F or W are not part of the CDR3 here.

V gene,J gene,CDR3 protein
TRBV27,TRBJ1-1,ASTPTGGNTEAF
TRBV13,TRBJ2-7,ASSSLDSSYEQY
TRBV7-6,TRBJ2-1,ASRPSGVAVDEQF
TRBV29-1,TRBJ1-5,SVCKDSNQPQH
TRBV5-6,TRBJ1-5,ASSVYEVMGYNQPQH
TRBV27,TRBJ2-7,ASSPTSGGTYEQY
TRBV19,TRBJ2-7,ASSIRPNQGSYEQY
TRBV7-9,TRBJ1-1,ASSATLGTAEAF
TRBV19,TRBJ2-7,ASRPHRDTYEQY
TRBV6-5,TRBJ1-4,ASSYSTGETNEKLF
TRBV19,TRBJ1-2,ASGTGDLLGYT
TRBV30,TRBJ1-1,AWSVGGDTEAF
TRBV6-5,TRBJ2-5,ASRGTGGGETQY